A selection of T cell receptor beta chains follows, all from one sample in a study of control samples from healthy donors and cancer patients. Here immunoSEQ multiplex PCR was the method, and the copy in TCRdb shows in-frame clones only, minus some. The repertoire includes under 80,000 clones, roughly 93% of them detected once, and approximately 2.5% sits in the top ten. Sequencing was carried out using blood. The receptors here all came from a young woman in good health. CDR3s leave out the opening cysteine and the closing phenylalanine or tryptophan. Size is stated for part of the rows, as once, few or many counts, or as a class when the clone is expanded.

clone_size: NA
j_call: TRBJ1-1
v_call: TRBV14
cdr3_aa: ASSQVGTTEAF

clone_size: once
j_call: TRBJ1-2
v_call: TRBV15
cdr3_aa: ATSSTFGDYGYT

clone_size: NA
j_call: TRBJ2-5
v_call: TRBV18
cdr3_aa: ASSPTRGGETQY

clone_size: once
j_call: TRBJ2-3
v_call: TRBV5-1
cdr3_aa: ASSSLAGNSDTQY

clone_size: NA
j_call: TRBJ1-2
v_call: TRBV2
cdr3_aa: ASSEIKAVNYGYT

clone_size: NA
j_call: TRBJ2-4
v_call: TRBV28
cdr3_aa: ASSFSGGALYSQY

clone_size: NA
j_call: TRBJ1-5
v_call: TRBV5-4
cdr3_aa: ASSRGSNQPQH

clone_size: NA
j_call: TRBJ1-4
v_call: TRBV5-1
cdr3_aa: ASSLGDSPATNEKLF

clone_size: NA
j_call: TRBJ2-5
v_call: TRBV20-1
cdr3_aa: SARGETQY

clone_size: NA
j_call: TRBJ1-5
v_call: TRBV10-2
cdr3_aa: ASSEPPSSYGNQPQH

clone_size: NA
j_call: TRBJ1-6
v_call: TRBV30
cdr3_aa: AWSVRVVGSPLH

clone_size: NA
j_call: TRBJ2-1
v_call: TRBV7-9
cdr3_aa: ASSLIRTGSLNEQF

clone_size: once
j_call: TRBJ1-4
v_call: TRBV5-4
cdr3_aa: AMTGSRNEKLF

clone_size: NA
j_call: TRBJ2-2
v_call: TRBV15
cdr3_aa: ATTSSGTVGTGELF

clone_size: NA
j_call: TRBJ1-6
v_call: TRBV10-3
cdr3_aa: AISEAGRFASPLH

clone_size: NA
j_call: TRBJ1-6
v_call: TRBV19
cdr3_aa: ASSFQGTSPLH

clone_size: NA
j_call: TRBJ1-4
v_call: TRBV7-9
cdr3_aa: ASSSRGSTNEKLF

clone_size: NA
j_call: TRBJ1-3
v_call: TRBV14
cdr3_aa: ASSQGGRKLAGNTIY

clone_size: once
j_call: TRBJ2-1
v_call: TRBV5-1
cdr3_aa: ASSVGTSGGQNEQF

clone_size: NA
j_call: TRBJ2-2
v_call: TRBV5-1
cdr3_aa: ASSPDGVIRNTGELF

clone_size: NA
j_call: TRBJ1-4
v_call: TRBV5-1
cdr3_aa: ASSYTGTGSEKLF

clone_size: NA
j_call: TRBJ2-1
v_call: TRBV28
cdr3_aa: ASSSPGTFFGEQF

clone_size: NA
j_call: TRBJ1-5
v_call: TRBV27
cdr3_aa: ASSLRGDQPQH

clone_size: NA
j_call: TRBJ1-6
v_call: TRBV18
cdr3_aa: ASYSENSPLH

clone_size: once
j_call: TRBJ1-1
v_call: TRBV19
cdr3_aa: ASSMGQGARTEAF

clone_size: NA
j_call: TRBJ1-4
v_call: TRBV5-4
cdr3_aa: ASSLEGGYEKLF

clone_size: NA
j_call: TRBJ2-3
v_call: TRBV5-1
cdr3_aa: ASSPDRPYTDTQY

clone_size: NA
j_call: TRBJ1-1
v_call: TRBV11-1
cdr3_aa: ASSLGWVEAF

clone_size: once
j_call: TRBJ2-5
v_call: TRBV9
cdr3_aa: ASSGGTQETQY

clone_size: NA
j_call: TRBJ1-3
v_call: TRBV9
cdr3_aa: ASSERLSGNTIY

clone_size: NA
j_call: TRBJ1-6
v_call: TRBV6-1
cdr3_aa: ASSEDLSSYNSPLH

clone_size: few
j_call: TRBJ1-2
v_call: TRBV2
cdr3_aa: ASSDHRGPSDGYT

clone_size: NA
j_call: TRBJ2-2
v_call: TRBV6-5
cdr3_aa: ASRTAGLYSGELF

clone_size: NA
j_call: TRBJ2-2
v_call: TRBV9
cdr3_aa: ASSPDRAGDTGELF

clone_size: NA
j_call: TRBJ2-3
v_call: TRBV18
cdr3_aa: ASSPRAANTNTQY

clone_size: NA
j_call: TRBJ1-1
v_call: TRBV5-5
cdr3_aa: ASSYGTMGTEAF

clone_size: once
j_call: TRBJ1-1
v_call: TRBV6-5
cdr3_aa: ASSEGQKNTEAF

clone_size: NA
j_call: TRBJ1-2
v_call: TRBV18
cdr3_aa: ASSSRDLNGYT

clone_size: NA
j_call: TRBJ1-2
v_call: TRBV3-1/TRBV3-2
cdr3_aa: ASSPSYRWGQGRSWLSYT

clone_size: NA
j_call: TRBJ1-2
v_call: TRBV28
cdr3_aa: ASSLDGPYYGYT

clone_size: NA
j_call: TRBJ1-5
v_call: TRBV19
cdr3_aa: ASSIGTGGQPQH

clone_size: NA
j_call: TRBJ1-5
v_call: TRBV30
cdr3_aa: AWSLSSNQPQH

clone_size: NA
j_call: TRBJ1-1
v_call: TRBV7-2
cdr3_aa: ASSSSWSGGEAF

clone_size: NA
j_call: TRBJ2-7
v_call: TRBV28
cdr3_aa: ASSPLGTLEQY

clone_size: once
j_call: TRBJ1-6
v_call: TRBV27
cdr3_aa: ASSLAGTAYNSPLH

clone_size: NA
j_call: TRBJ1-6
v_call: TRBV5-6
cdr3_aa: ASSLIGQGDNSPLH

clone_size: few
j_call: TRBJ1-4
v_call: TRBV27
cdr3_aa: AFQKLF